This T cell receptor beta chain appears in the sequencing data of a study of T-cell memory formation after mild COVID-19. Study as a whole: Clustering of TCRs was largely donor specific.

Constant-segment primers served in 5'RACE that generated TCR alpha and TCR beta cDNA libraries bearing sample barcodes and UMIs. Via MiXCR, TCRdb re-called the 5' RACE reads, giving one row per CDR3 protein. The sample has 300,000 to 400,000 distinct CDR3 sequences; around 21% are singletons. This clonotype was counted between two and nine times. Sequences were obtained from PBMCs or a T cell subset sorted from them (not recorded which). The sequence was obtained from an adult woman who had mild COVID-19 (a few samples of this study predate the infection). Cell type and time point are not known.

CDR3 region: CASSPRTSGGIRYF. The CDR3 nucleotides read TGTGCCAGCAGTCCACGGACTAGCGGGGGTATAAGGTACTTC. The rearrangement links TRBV12-3 or TRBV12-4 to TRBJ2-5; 13 positions agree with TRBD2. CDR3 length equals 14 residues. The junction had 10 bases not matched to a gene; V was cut back by 5 bases and J by 13 bases.